The next 29 T cell receptor beta chains were all read from a single sample in a study of naive and memory T cell subsets. A UMI-containing oligonucleotide was joined by 3' ligation to the TCR cDNA template. Ligated cDNA underwent four rounds of PCR with nested alpha and beta constant region primers and SP2. MiXCR, applied by TCRdb to the 5' RACE reads, yields one record per CDR3 protein. This sample has about 62,000 distinct CDR3 sequences, with 8% found just once. These receptor sequences come from a female donor in good health.

A few counts support this clonotype. For the CDR3, the DNA is TGTGCCAGCAGCTTAAGCACGACTAATGAGCAGTTCTTC. Protein: CASSLSTTNEQFF. The V gene is TRBV7-6, the J gene TRBJ2-1; D is ambiguous. The CDR3 consists of 13 residues. Germline assignment: CDR1 SGHVS and CDR2 FNYEAQ. Trimming stripped 2 bases from V and 7 bases from J, with 9 bases between.

This clonotype was seen ten or more times. The chain recombines TRBV19 with TRBJ2-1; maybe TRBD2 (6 bases). Germline V gene lookup returns CDR1 LNHDA and CDR2 SQIVND (reference sequence). The CDR3 totals 16 residues. The V gene lost 4 bases and the J gene lost 2 bases, with 15 bases spanning the gap. The CDR3 DNA follows: TGTGCCAGTAGTAACGTACGGGAGACTCCCTACAATGAGCAGTTCTTC. It is translated as CASSNVRETPYNEQFF.

The CDR3 is CASRDWGGQQETQYF. As DNA, the CDR3 is TGCGCCAGCAGGGACTGGGGAGGACAGCAAGAGACCCAGTACTTC. The V call is TRBV10-2, the J call TRBJ2-5; D is tentatively TRBD1 or TRBD2 (6 bases each). The V gene lost 6 bases and the J gene lost 2 bases, with 16 bases spanning the gap. From germline, CDR1 is WSHSY and CDR2 SAAADI. The CDR3 contains 15 residues.

This clonotype was counted only a few times. The chain combines TRBV20-1 with TRBJ2-3; 8 bases are a match to TRBD2. J gave up 0 bases and V 2 bases, and 7 bases lay outside the gene matches. CDR3 length: 16 amino acids. Germline assignment: CDR1 DFQATT and CDR2 SNEGSKA (reference sequence). CDR3 sequence: CSARNPGGSSTDTQYF. CDR3 sequence (DNA): TGCAGTGCTAGAAATCCGGGGGGGTCAAGCACAGATACGCAGTATTTT.

This clonotype was observed a handful of times. V usage is TRBV13 and J usage is TRBJ1-1, with D possibly TRBD1 on 5 matching bases. V lost 3 bases, J lost 0 bases, and 11 bases lay in between. CDR1 is PRHDT, CDR2 FYEKMQ, per germline (reference sequence). The length of the CDR3 is 15 residues. The CDR3 region is CASSFPQGVNTEAFF. DNA for the CDR3: TGTGCCAGCAGCTTCCCCCAGGGCGTGAACACTGAAGCTTTCTTT.

The rearrangement uses TRBV11-3 and TRBJ1-1; D not certain. Germline CDR1 and CDR2: SGHNT and YENEEA. Trimming left V 1 base short and J 1 base short, with 7 bases between. CDR3 length: 14 amino acids. In DNA form, the CDR3 reads TGTGCCAGCAGCTTAGTGTACCCGAACACTGAAGCTTTCTTT. Protein product: CASSLVYPNTEAFF.

This clonotype turned up a few times. The rearrangement joins TRBV20-1 to TRBJ1-1; D remains ambiguous. CDR1 DFQATT and CDR2 SNEGSKA come from the germline V gene (reference sequence). This CDR3 region has 13 residues. Trimming took off 3 bases at V and 0 bases at J, with 8 bases between the two ends. The CDR3, as DNA: TGCAGTGCTAGGGGCCAGGTGAACACTGAAGCTTTCTTT. It is translated as CSARGQVNTEAFF.

V gene TRBV11-2 combines with J gene TRBJ2-4; no firm D call. Germline V CDR1 and CDR2: SGHAT, FQNNGV. The CDR3 runs to 13 residues. Trimming removed 5 bases at V and 6 bases at J, with 11 bases between. In DNA form, the CDR3 reads TGTGCCAGCAGCAAGGAACCACTAAACATTCAGTACTTC. This codes for CASSKEPLNIQYF.

The CDR3 loop is CASSLLPQGVGIQYF. The CDR3 coding sequence is TGTGCCAGCAGCTTACTCCCGCAGGGGGTAGGCATTCAGTACTTC. The V gene is TRBV7-2, the J gene TRBJ2-4; 7 bases are a match to TRBD1. The CDR3 runs to 15 residues. V was pared by 2 bases and J by 9 bases, with 10 bases of the junction left unmatched. Germline CDR1 reads SGHTA; CDR2 reads FQGNSA. Filled out from reference TRBV7-2 and TRBJ2-4, the complete variable domain reads GAGVSQSPSNKVTEKGKDVELRCDPISGHTALYWYRQSLGQGLEFLIYFQGNSAPDKSGLPSDRFSAERTGGSVSTLTIQRTQQEDSAVYLCASSLLPQGVGIQYFGAGTRLSVL.

The genes are TRBV29-1 and TRBJ2-3; the match to TRBD1 covers 12 bases. V trimming: 4 bases; J trimming: 5 bases; junction bases outside the gene matches: 4. This CDR3 spans 14 amino acids. From germline, CDR1 is SQVTM and CDR2 ANQGSEA. For the CDR3, the DNA is TGCAGCGTTGGGGGACAGGGGGCAAGAGATACGCAGTATTTT. The encoded protein is CSVGGQGARDTQYF.

The genes are TRBV14 and TRBJ2-1; 8 bases map to TRBD2. Unmatched junction bases numbered 8, after V lost 2 bases and J lost 2 bases. The germline V gene encodes CDR1 SGHDN and CDR2 FVKESK. This CDR3 contains 17 residues. CDR3 DNA: TGTGCCAGCAGCCAATGGACGGGAGGGGCGGCCTACAATGAGCAGTTCTTC. Protein product: CASSQWTGGAAYNEQFF.

This clonotype was seen many times. The chain combines TRBV7-9 with TRBJ2-2; the D gene is possibly TRBD2 (6 bases). The CDR3 totals 16 residues. Germline V CDR1 and CDR2: SEHNR, FQNEAQ (reference sequence). V was shortened by 4 bases and J by 2 bases, with 14 bases between the two germline ends. In DNA form, the CDR3 reads TGTGCCAGCAGCTCTTTCCGGACTACCAACACCGGGGAGCTGTTTTTT. It yields the protein CASSSFRTTNTGELFF.

This clonotype was observed a few times. The chain employs TRBV6-2 or TRBV6-3 and TRBJ2-1; 9 bases agree with TRBD2. The CDR3 is 14 amino acids. After removal of 2 bases from V and 9 bases from J, the junction contained 5 bases not matched to a gene. CDR1 MNHEY and CDR2 SVGEGT come from the germline V gene. The CDR3 DNA is TGTGCCAGCAGTTACGGCCTAGCGGGAATTGAGCAGTTCTTC. Translated: CASSYGLAGIEQFF.

The chain joins TRBV29-1 to TRBJ2-3; TRBD1 is a possible D gene (6 bases). V shed 2 bases and J shed 5 bases, with 11 bases lying between them. Germline V gene sequence: CDR1 SQVTM, CDR2 ANQGSEA. CDR3 length: 13 residues. The CDR3 spells CSVERGTGDTQYF. The CDR3 DNA follows: TGCAGCGTTGAAAGGGGGACCGGAGATACGCAGTATTTT.

The chain combines TRBV30 with TRBJ2-7; the match to TRBD1 covers 9 bases. Germline V gives CDR1 GTSNPN, CDR2 SVGIG (reference sequence). This CDR3 comprises 15 residues. V gave up 0 bases and J gave up 7 bases; unmatched junction bases: 10. Written as DNA, the CDR3 is TGTGCCTGGAGTGTATTTTGGACAGGGGCCCAGGAGCAGTACTTC. It translates to CAWSVFWTGAQEQYF.

The chain is built from TRBV3-1 and TRBJ2-2; TRBD2 matches 11 bases. The germline V gene has CDR1 LGHDT and CDR2 YNNKEL (reference sequence). This CDR3 is 15 amino acids long. V lost 4 bases and J lost 8; bases outside the gene matches: 6. The CDR3 protein is CASSPPGLAAGELFF. The CDR3 DNA reads TGTGCCAGCAGCCCCCCGGGACTAGCGGCGGGGGAGCTGTTTTTT.

This clonotype has only a few counts. The chain is built from TRBV9 and TRBJ2-7; 9 positions match TRBD2. The CDR3 length is 16 residues. Per the germline V gene, CDR1 is SGDLS and CDR2 is YYNGEE. Trimming at V came to 4 bases and at J to 1 base, leaving 9 bases not matched to a gene. CDR3 amino acids: CASSPEGSGSSYEQYF. The DNA of the CDR3 is TGTGCCAGCAGCCCAGAAGGTAGCGGGAGTTCCTACGAGCAGTACTTC.

Notes on this clonotype: A much larger clone lies one base from this, so it may be a read error. The V and J genes are TRBV7-2 and TRBJ2-1, with D unclear. Germline loops: CDR1 SGHTA, CDR2 FQGNSA. The CDR3 loop spans 14 amino acids. CDR3: CVSSSVGQYNEQFF. The CDR3 DNA reads TGTGTCAGCAGCTCCGTGGGCCAGTACAATGAGCAGTTCTTC.

In this sample, this clonotype turned up a few times. The CDR3 nucleotides are TGTGCCAGCAGCGACAGGCGTGAATCACCCCTCCACTTT. Amino acid sequence: CASSDRRESPLHF. The J gene is TRBJ1-6, the V gene TRBV28; perhaps TRBD1 as D (6 bases). Trimming removed 6 bases from V and 10 bases from J, with 13 bases in between. The germline V gene encodes CDR1 MDHEN and CDR2 SYDVKM. This CDR3 is 13 amino acids long. The whole variable domain, filled in from reference TRBV28 and TRBJ1-6, reads DVKVTQSSRYLVKRTGEKVFLECVQDMDHENMFWYRQDPGLGLRLIYFSYDVKMKEKGDIPEGYSVSREKKERFSLILESASTNQTSMYLCASSDRRESPLHFGNGTRLTVT.

This clonotype was observed a few times. This chain uses TRBV9 with TRBJ2-7, with a tentative D call TRBD1 (5 bases). Germline values: CDR1 SGDLS, CDR2 YYNGEE. V was trimmed by 4 bases and J by 4 bases, leaving 12 bases between them. The CDR3 has 13 residues. This CDR3 reads CASSTPGMYEQYF. CDR3 sequence (DNA): TGTGCCAGCAGCACTCCAGGGATGTACGAGCAGTACTTC. Drawing the rest from reference TRBV9 and TRBJ2-7, the complete variable domain is DSGVTQTPKHLITATGQRVTLRCSPRSGDLSVYWYQQSLDQGLQFLIQYYNGEERAKGNILERFSAQQFPDLHSELNLSSLELGDSALYFCASSTPGMYEQYFGPGTRLTVT.

This clonotype has just a few counts. The chain carries TRBV12-3 or TRBV12-4 and TRBJ2-2; possibly TRBD1 for D (5 bases). Trimming pared 5 bases from V and 5 bases from J, leaving 18 bases between. The length of the CDR3 is 16 residues. CDR3 residues: CASSPRQGMRTGELFF. The CDR3 nucleotides are TGTGCCAGCAGTCCCCGCCAGGGTATGCGGACCGGGGAGCTGTTTTTT.

This clonotype occurred a few times. The chain employs TRBV28 and TRBJ1-2, with a weak D call TRBD1 (5 bases). The V gene's germline CDR1 is MDHEN and CDR2 SYDVKM. The length of the CDR3 is 13 residues. Trimming shortened V by 4 bases and J by 2 bases, and 8 bases separated the two germline ends. CDR3 amino acids: CASSSGRNYGYTF. In DNA, the CDR3 is TGTGCCAGCAGTTCGGGACGGAACTATGGCTACACCTTC.

This clonotype was recorded at least ten times. V gene TRBV7-3 combines with J gene TRBJ2-6, with 8 bases aligning to TRBD1. Trimming cost V 1 base and J 3 bases; bases outside gene matches: 5. Germline V gene data show CDR1 as SGHTA and CDR2 as FQGTGA. CDR3 length: 17 residues. CDR3 sequence (DNA): TGTGCCAGCAGCTTAAACGCAGGGGGCGTTGGGGCCAACGTCCTGACTTTC. This sequence encodes CASSLNAGGVGANVLTF.

This clonotype was seen many times. The chain links TRBV7-6 to TRBJ1-4, with a weak D call TRBD1 (6 bases). V shed 1 base and J shed 2 bases, with 14 bases lying between them. CDR3 length: 17 residues. Germline-derived CDR1 and CDR2 are SGHVS and FNYEAQ. This chain's CDR3 is CASSLGAGAFTNEKLFF. In nucleotides, the CDR3 is TGTGCCAGCAGCTTAGGTGCAGGGGCCTTCACTAATGAAAAACTGTTTTTT.

Many counts were recorded for this clonotype. The V gene is TRBV20-1, the J gene TRBJ2-1, with D hard to call. V gave up 7 bases and J gave up 9 bases, with 28 bases separating them. CDR1 and CDR2 (germline): DFQATT, SNEGSKA (reference sequence). This CDR3 contains 16 residues. The CDR3 loop reads CSDHPRFERLLGEQFF. The DNA for the CDR3 is TGCAGTGATCACCCCCGTTTTGAGCGCTTGTTGGGTGAGCAGTTCTTC.

CDR3 coding DNA: TGCAGCGTTGGCAGGGATGGCTACACCTTC. The encoded protein is CSVGRDGYTF. The V call is TRBV29-1, the J call TRBJ1-2; D is possibly TRBD1 (5 bases). Between the trimmed V and J ends, which lost 4 bases and 6 bases, there was a span of 6 bases. This CDR3 is 10 amino acids long. The germline V gene encodes CDR1 SQVTM and CDR2 ANQGSEA.

This clonotype was seen repeatedly, ten times or more. The CDR3, as DNA: TGTGCCAGCACCCCAGGGAGAGAGAAGACCCAGTACTTC. This encodes CASTPGREKTQYF. The chain has TRBV6-5 and TRBJ2-5, with D possibly called TRBD1 or TRBD2 (5 bases each). CDR3 length: 13 residues. Germline V gives CDR1 MNHEY, CDR2 SVGAGI. V was trimmed by 7 bases and J by 6 bases, leaving 15 bases between them.

The V and J genes are TRBV29-1 and TRBJ2-3; 8 nucleotides line up with TRBD2. Germline V gene sequence: CDR1 SQVTM, CDR2 ANQGSEA. The CDR3 contains 15 residues. Losses at the gene ends were 8 bases for V and 4 bases for J; bases not matched to a gene: 14. Written as DNA, the CDR3 is TGCAGCACAAGCCGAGCGGGAGTACGGGCAGATACGCAGTATTTT. Amino acids: CSTSRAGVRADTQYF.

This clonotype was seen many times. The rearrangement joins TRBV2 to TRBJ1-2; D remains ambiguous. The CDR3 spans 12 residues. V was shortened by 6 bases and J by 6 bases, with 11 bases between the two germline ends. Germline CDR1 and CDR2: SNHLY and FYNNEI. In DNA, the CDR3 is TGTGCCAGCAGCCTGGATAGCGATGGCTACACCTTC. Its protein is CASSLDSDGYTF.